This T cell receptor beta chain was sequenced in a study of tumor-infiltrating lymphocytes in primary liver carcinoma. Study information: Participating patients were men and women between 30 and 69 years old. Spanning 4.2 to 10 cm, the tumors were T1-T3 N0M0. Overall study findings and caveats: A significantly higher top-250-clone fraction was recorded for tumors than for blood (p = 0.039).

Using a constant-region primer together with ProtoScript II reverse transcriptase, TCR beta cDNA was made from approximately 0.55 ug of total RNA. Library construction for TCR beta comprised three nested multiplex PCR rounds performed with slightly modified ARM-PCR. TCRdb called the multiplex PCR reads again in MiXCR, with one record for every CDR3 protein. The sample holds approximately 330,000 distinct CDR3 sequences, 65% seen once. With regard to this clonotype: What it binds is unknown. The junction departs from germline at one end; a sequencing error may be responsible.

Unsorted whole blood yielded blood RNA, and germline DNA was extracted as well. Sequencing was carried out using peripheral blood. The TCR was taken from a man aged 35 to 55 with primary liver carcinoma and hepatitis B virus infection.

CDR3 nucleotides: TGTGCCAGCAGCTTAATTCCCTATGAGCAGTCCTTC. This sequence encodes CASSLIPYEQSF. V and J are TRBV11-2 and TRBJ2-7, with D uncertain. There are 12 residues in the CDR3. Germline CDR1 reads SGHAT; CDR2 reads FQNNGV.